Below are 2 T cell receptor beta chains sequenced from a single sample in a study of cytomegalovirus exposure and HLA in healthy donors. PCR primers comprised 60 Vbeta and 13 Jbeta primers. This table comes from immunoSEQ multiplex PCR, and its TCRdb copy is limited to in-frame clones, with some not included. Among some 170,000 clones listed, just under 80% were seen once. The sample comprised PBMCs. These TCRs come from a female donor in good health and CMV-seronegative.

The chain uses TRBV9 and TRBJ2-5, with 8 positions matching TRBD2. The J call may be in error: the DNA end matches TRBJ2-7 better. Germline loops: CDR1 SGDLS, CDR2 YYNGEE. This CDR3 spans 15 amino acids. CDR3 nucleotide sequence: TGTGCCAGCAGCGTGGACCTCGGGAGGGGCTACGAGCAGTACTTC. Encoded protein: CASSVDLGRGYEQYF.

This clone was seen a few times. J is TRBJ2-6 and V is TRBV29-1, with D unclear. Germline CDR1 SQVTM, CDR2 ANQGSEA. This CDR3 has 14 amino acids. V was trimmed by 2 bases and J by 2 bases, leaving 7 bases between them. The CDR3 loop reads CSVERAAGANVLTF. The CDR3 DNA is TGCAGCGTTGAAAGAGCCGCTGGGGCCAACGTCCTGACTTTC.